This is a list of T cell receptor beta chains from one sample in a study of cytomegalovirus exposure and HLA in healthy donors. Repertoires were generated with immunoSEQ multiplex PCR, while TCRdb's copy carries only in-frame clones and drops some. The repertoire holds about 89,000 clones, with roughly 85% as singletons. The material sequenced was PBMCs. The source of these receptors is a man aged 40-50 years in good health and CMV-seropositive. Both conserved end residues are part of each CDR3. The D gene is left open where the match is weak. The listing skips clone size in some rows; elsewhere it reads once, few, many or a size class.

>NA|few|TRBV2|TRBJ1-4
TGTGCCAGCAGTGAATGGGCGCCAGGCCGTGGGGAAAAACTGTTTTTT
CASSEWAPGRGEKLFF
>TRBD2|once|TRBV4-1|TRBJ2-7
TGCGCCAGCAGCCAAGATTCTAGCGGGGACGAGCAGTACTTC
CASSQDSSGDEQYF
>TRBD2|NA|TRBV19|TRBJ2-7
TGTGCCAGTAGCCCGGGACTAGCGGGGGGATATTCCTACGAGCAGTACTTC
CASSPGLAGGYSYEQYF
>TRBD1|once|TRBV6-1|TRBJ1-5
TGTGCCAGCAGTGTTCAACAGGGGGGTTCTCAGCCCCAGCATTTT
CASSVQQGGSQPQHF
>NA|NA|TRBV5-6|TRBJ2-3
TGTGCCAGCAGCTTAAGACAATACACAGATACGCAGTATTTT
CASSLRQYTDTQYF
>NA|NA|TRBV5-1|TRBJ1-1
TGCGCCAGCAGGTCGTGGGGAGACACTGAAGCTTTCTTT
CASRSWGDTEAFF
>TRBD1|NA|TRBV9|TRBJ2-3
TGTGCCAGCAGCGTAGGGACAGGGGGTCCTAGCACAGATACGCAGTATTTT
CASSVGTGGPSTDTQYF
>TRBD1|once|TRBV19|TRBJ1-5
TGTGCCAGTAACCAACTCGACAGGGTTAACAATCAGCCCCAGCATTTT
CASNQLDRVNNQPQHF
>TRBD1|NA|TRBV12-5|TRBJ1-2
TGTGCTAGGTTAGGGCCGGGACAGGGTCCCCTTAACTATGGCTACACCTTC
CARLGPGQGPLNYGYTF
>NA|NA|TRBV5-1|TRBJ1-1
TGCGCCAGCAGCCCGACAGGTCGTGGCACTGAAGCTTTCTTT
CASSPTGRGTEAFF
>NA|once|TRBV18|TRBJ1-1
TGTGCCAGCTCACGACCTACAGGGCTTAACACTGAAGCTTTCTTT
CASSRPTGLNTEAFF
>NA|NA|TRBV5-1|TRBJ1-6
TGCGCCAGCAGCTTGGAAGGGGGGGACTCACCCCTCCACTTT
CASSLEGGDSPLHF
>NA|once|TRBV27|TRBJ2-7
TGTGCCAGCAGTACTTACAGGGACTCCTACGAGCAGTACTTC
CASSTYRDSYEQYF
>NA|NA|TRBV5-1|TRBJ2-3
TGCGCCAGCGGCACCACAGATACGCAGTATTTT
CASGTTDTQYF
>TRBD1|NA|TRBV19|TRBJ1-2
TGTGCCAGTAGTCCCCCGAGGACAGGCGTATATGGCTACACCTTC
CASSPPRTGVYGYTF
>TRBD2|NA|TRBV6-1|TRBJ2-1
TGTGCCAGCAGTGGACTAGCGGGGGCCAATGAGCAGTTCTTC
CASSGLAGANEQFF
>TRBD1|NA|TRBV12-5|TRBJ2-7
TGTGCTAGTGGTTTGGCCGGGACAGTATCCTACGAGCAGTACTTC
CASGLAGTVSYEQYF
>TRBD1|NA|TRBV11-3|TRBJ1-2
TGTGCCAGCAGCTTAGACCTTACAGGGGTTGGTGGCTACACCTTC
CASSLDLTGVGGYTF
>NA|NA|TRBV4-1|TRBJ1-3
TGCGCCAGCAGCCAAGAGGGAGCCAGAAGCTCTGGAAACACCATATATTTT
CASSQEGARSSGNTIYF
>NA|NA|TRBV7-9|TRBJ2-7
TGTGCCAGCAGCTTTGCAGGGCGGCTCTACGAGCAGTACTTC
CASSFAGRLYEQYF
>NA|NA|TRBV10-3|TRBJ1-6
TGTGCCATCAGTGAGGTACAGAGCTCCTATAATTCACCCCTCCACTTT
CAISEVQSSYNSPLHF
>NA|NA|TRBV7-2|TRBJ1-2
TGTGCCAGCAGCTACCTTGGTGGGAGAACTGGCTACACCTTC
CASSYLGGRTGYTF
>NA|NA|TRBV11-3|TRBJ2-2
TGTGCCAGCAGCGCACTAGGGACGAACACCGGGGAGCTGTTTTTT
CASSALGTNTGELFF
>NA|NA|TRBV5-1|TRBJ2-3
TGCGCCAGCAGCTTGGGGGGAAGCGGCGGGGCAGATACGCAGTATTTT
CASSLGGSGGADTQYF
>NA|NA|TRBV18|TRBJ2-2
TGTGCCAGCTCCTCATACTCCAGGAAGACCGGGGAGCTGTTTTTT
CASSSYSRKTGELFF
>TRBD2|NA|TRBV7-3|TRBJ2-3
TGTGCCAGCAGCGTGGGACTAGCGGGAAGGGATACGCAGTATTTT
CASSVGLAGRDTQYF
>NA|NA|TRBV9|TRBJ2-7
TGTGCCAGCAGCGTAGGGATAGGACGGGGGTTTAACGAGCAGTACTTC
CASSVGIGRGFNEQYF
>NA|NA|TRBV6-5|TRBJ2-7
TGTGCCAGCAGCCTTGGGCCCCCGAGCAACTACGAGCAGTACTTC
CASSLGPPSNYEQYF
>TRBD2|NA|TRBV27|TRBJ2-3
TGTGCCAGCAGGGCGGCGGGGGGGCAGGCAGATACGCAGTATTTT
CASRAAGGQADTQYF
>NA|NA|TRBV5-1|TRBJ2-7
TGCGCCAGCAGTTGGGGTGGGACTTTTAGCTCCTACGAGCAGTACTTC
CASSWGGTFSSYEQYF
>NA|once|TRBV6-1|TRBJ2-7
TGTGCCAGCAGTGAGGGGCTCTCCCCAGGGCTGGAGCAGTACTTC
CASSEGLSPGLEQYF
>NA|NA|TRBV2|TRBJ1-5
TGTGCCAGCAGTGGGCGGGAGGCTCAGCCCCAGCATTTT
CASSGREAQPQHF